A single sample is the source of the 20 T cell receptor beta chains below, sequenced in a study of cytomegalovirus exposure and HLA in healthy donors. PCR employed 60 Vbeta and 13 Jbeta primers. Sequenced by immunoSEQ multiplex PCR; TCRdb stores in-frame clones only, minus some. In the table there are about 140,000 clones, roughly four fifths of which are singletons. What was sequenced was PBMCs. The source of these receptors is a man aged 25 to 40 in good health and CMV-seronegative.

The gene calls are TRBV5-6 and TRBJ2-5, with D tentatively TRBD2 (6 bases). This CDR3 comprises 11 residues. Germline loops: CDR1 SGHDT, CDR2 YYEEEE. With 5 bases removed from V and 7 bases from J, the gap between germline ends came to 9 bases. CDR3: CASSSLATQYF. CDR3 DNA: TGTGCCAGCAGTTCACTAGCGACCCAGTACTTC.

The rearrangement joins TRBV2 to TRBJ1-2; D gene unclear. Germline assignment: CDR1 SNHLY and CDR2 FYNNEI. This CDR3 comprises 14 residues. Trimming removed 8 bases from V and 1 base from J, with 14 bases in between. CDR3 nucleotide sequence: TGTGCCAGCTCGGAGGATAAGAGTAACTATGGCTACACCTTC. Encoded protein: CASSEDKSNYGYTF. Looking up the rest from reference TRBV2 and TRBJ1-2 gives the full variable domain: EPEVTQTPSHQVTQMGQEVILRCVPISNHLYFYWYRQILGQKVEFLVSFYNNEISEKSEIFDDQFSVERPDGSNFTLKIRSTKLEDSAMYFCASSEDKSNYGYTFGSGTRLTVV.

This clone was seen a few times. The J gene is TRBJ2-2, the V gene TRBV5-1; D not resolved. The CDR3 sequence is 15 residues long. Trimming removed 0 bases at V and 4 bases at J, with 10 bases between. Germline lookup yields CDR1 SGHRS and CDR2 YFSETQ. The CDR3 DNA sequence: TGCGCCAGCAGCTTGGGGGTCGGGTTCACCGGGGAGCTGTTTTTT. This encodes CASSLGVGFTGELFF.

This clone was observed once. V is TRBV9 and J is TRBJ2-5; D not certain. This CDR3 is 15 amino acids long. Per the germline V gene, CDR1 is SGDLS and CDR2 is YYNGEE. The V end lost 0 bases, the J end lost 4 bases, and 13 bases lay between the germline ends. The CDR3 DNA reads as TGTGCCAGCAGCGTAGGTCCGTCTCCTTTAGAGACCCAGTACTTC. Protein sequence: CASSVGPSPLETQYF.

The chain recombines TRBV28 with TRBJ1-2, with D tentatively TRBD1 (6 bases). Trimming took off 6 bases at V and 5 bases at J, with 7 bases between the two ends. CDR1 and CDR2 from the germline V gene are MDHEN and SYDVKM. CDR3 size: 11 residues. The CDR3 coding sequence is TGTGCCAGCAGAGGACAGTATGGCTACACCTTC. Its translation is CASRGQYGYTF.

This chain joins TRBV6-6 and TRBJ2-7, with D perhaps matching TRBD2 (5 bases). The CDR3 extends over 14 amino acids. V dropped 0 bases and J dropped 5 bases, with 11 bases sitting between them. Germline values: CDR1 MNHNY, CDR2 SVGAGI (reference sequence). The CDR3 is CASSYSAGSHEQYF. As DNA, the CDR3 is TGTGCCAGCAGTTACTCGGCGGGTAGCCACGAGCAGTACTTC.

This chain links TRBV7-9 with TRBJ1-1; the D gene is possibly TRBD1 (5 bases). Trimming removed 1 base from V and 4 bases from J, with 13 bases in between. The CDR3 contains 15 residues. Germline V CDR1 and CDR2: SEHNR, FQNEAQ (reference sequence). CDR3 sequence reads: CASSLGFREGTEAFF. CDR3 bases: TGTGCCAGCAGCTTAGGGTTCAGGGAGGGCACTGAAGCTTTCTTT.

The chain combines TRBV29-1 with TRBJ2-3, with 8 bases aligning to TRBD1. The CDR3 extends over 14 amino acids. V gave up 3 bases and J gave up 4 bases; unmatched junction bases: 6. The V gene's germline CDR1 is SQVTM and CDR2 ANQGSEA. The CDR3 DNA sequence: TGCAGCGTTGAGGGACAGGCCCCTCCAGATACGCAGTATTTT. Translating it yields CSVEGQAPPDTQYF.

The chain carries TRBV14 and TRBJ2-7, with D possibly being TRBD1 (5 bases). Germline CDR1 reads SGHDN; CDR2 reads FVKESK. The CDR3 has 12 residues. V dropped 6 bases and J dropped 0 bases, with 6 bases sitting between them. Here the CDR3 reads CASRGLSYEQYF. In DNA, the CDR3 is TGTGCCAGCAGGGGGCTCTCCTACGAGCAGTACTTC.

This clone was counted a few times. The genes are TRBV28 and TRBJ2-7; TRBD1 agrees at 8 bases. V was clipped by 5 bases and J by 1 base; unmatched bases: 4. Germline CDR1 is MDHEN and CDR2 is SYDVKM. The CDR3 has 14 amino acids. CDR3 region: CASSEGQASYEQYF. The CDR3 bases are TGTGCCAGCAGTGAGGGACAGGCGTCCTACGAGCAGTACTTC.

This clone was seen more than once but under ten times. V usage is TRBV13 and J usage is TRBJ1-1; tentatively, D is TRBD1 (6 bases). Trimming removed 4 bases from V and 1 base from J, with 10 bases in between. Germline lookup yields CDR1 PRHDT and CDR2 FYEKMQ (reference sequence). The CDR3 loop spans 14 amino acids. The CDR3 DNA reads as TGTGCCAGCAGCTCGGACAGCCAGAACACTGAAGCTTTCTTT. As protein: CASSSDSQNTEAFF.

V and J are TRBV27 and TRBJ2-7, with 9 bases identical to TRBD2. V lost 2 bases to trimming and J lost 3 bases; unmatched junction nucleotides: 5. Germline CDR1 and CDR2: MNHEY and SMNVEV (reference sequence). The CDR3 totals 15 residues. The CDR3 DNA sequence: TGTGCCAGCAGTTTAAGGCGGGGGGGCCTCTACGAGCAGTACTTC. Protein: CASSLRRGGLYEQYF.

Written as DNA, the CDR3 is TGTGCCAGCAGAACAGGAGTCACCCATGGCTACACCTTC. As protein: CASRTGVTHGYTF. The chain uses TRBV6-5 and TRBJ1-2, with D maybe TRBD1 (5 bases). V was cut by 6 bases and J by 6 bases, with 14 bases left in between. Per germline, CDR1 MNHEY and CDR2 SVGAGI. This CDR3 contains 13 residues.

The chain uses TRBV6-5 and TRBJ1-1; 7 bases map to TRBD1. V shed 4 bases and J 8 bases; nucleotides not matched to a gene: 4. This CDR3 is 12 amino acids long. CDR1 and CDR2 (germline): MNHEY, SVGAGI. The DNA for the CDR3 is TGTGCCAGCAGTTTGACAGGGAGAGAAGCTTTCTTT. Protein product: CASSLTGREAFF.

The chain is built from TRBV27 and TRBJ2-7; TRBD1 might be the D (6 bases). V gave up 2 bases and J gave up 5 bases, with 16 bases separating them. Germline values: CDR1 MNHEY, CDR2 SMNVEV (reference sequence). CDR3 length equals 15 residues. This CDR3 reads CASSLKRGRGHEQYF. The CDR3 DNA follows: TGTGCCAGCAGTTTAAAGAGGGGCAGGGGCCACGAGCAGTACTTC.

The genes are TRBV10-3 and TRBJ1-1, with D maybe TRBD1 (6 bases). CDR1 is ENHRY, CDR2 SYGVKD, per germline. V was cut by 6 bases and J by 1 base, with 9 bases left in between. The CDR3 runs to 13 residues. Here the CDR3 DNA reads TGTGCCATCAGAGTGACAGGGAACACTGAAGCTTTCTTT. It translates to CAIRVTGNTEAFF.

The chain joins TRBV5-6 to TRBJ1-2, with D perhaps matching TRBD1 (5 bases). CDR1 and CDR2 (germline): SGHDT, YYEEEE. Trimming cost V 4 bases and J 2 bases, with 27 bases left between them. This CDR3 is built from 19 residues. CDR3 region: CASSPQPTGWGGRNYGYTF. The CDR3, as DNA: TGTGCCAGCAGCCCTCAGCCGACGGGGTGGGGGGGAAGGAACTATGGCTACACCTTC.

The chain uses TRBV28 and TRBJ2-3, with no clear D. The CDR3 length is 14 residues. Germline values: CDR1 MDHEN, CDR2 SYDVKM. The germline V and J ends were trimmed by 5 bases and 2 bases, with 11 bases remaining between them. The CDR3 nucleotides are TGTGCCAGCAGTCCTCGGAGCTTCACAGATACGCAGTATTTT. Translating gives CASSPRSFTDTQYF.

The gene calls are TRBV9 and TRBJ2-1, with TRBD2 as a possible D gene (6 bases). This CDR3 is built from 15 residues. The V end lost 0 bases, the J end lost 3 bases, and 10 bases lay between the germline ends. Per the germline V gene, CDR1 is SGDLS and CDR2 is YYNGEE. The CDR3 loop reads CASSVGDSGYNEQFF. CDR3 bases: TGTGCCAGCAGCGTAGGGGATAGCGGCTACAATGAGCAGTTCTTC.

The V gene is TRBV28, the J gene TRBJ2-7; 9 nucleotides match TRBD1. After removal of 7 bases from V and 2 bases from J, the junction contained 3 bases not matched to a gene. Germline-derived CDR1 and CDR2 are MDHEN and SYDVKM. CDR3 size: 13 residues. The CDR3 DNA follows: TGTGCCAGCAAGAGGACAGGGGCCTACGAGCAGTACTTC. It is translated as CASKRTGAYEQYF. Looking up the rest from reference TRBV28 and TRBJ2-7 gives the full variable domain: DVKVTQSSRYLVKRTGEKVFLECVQDMDHENMFWYRQDPGLGLRLIYFSYDVKMKEKGDIPEGYSVSREKKERFSLILESASTNQTSMYLCASKRTGAYEQYFGPGTRLTVT.